Below are 22 T cell receptor beta chains sequenced from a single sample in a study of Graves' ophthalmopathy and Graves' hyperthyroidism. The authors amplified TCR beta CDR3 regions from RNA transcripts. A first-round RT-PCR used HTBI primers, followed by a second-round multiplex PCR. TCRdb passed the multiplex PCR reads through MiXCR, listing each CDR3 protein once. The data hold 150,000 to 200,000 distinct CDR3 sequences, with roughly two fifths observed a single time. Input material: peripheral blood. The receptor source for this set is a man aged 25 to 40 with Graves' ophthalmopathy.

V gene TRBV6-1 combines with J gene TRBJ1-1; 7 nucleotides match TRBD1. CDR3 length equals 15 residues. V was pared by 6 bases and J by 1 base, with 8 bases of the junction left unmatched. CDR1 and CDR2 from the germline V gene are MNHNS and SASEGT. This CDR3 is CASSLTGNSNTEAFF. The CDR3 region has the DNA TGTGCCAGCAGCTTGACAGGGAACTCGAACACTGAAGCTTTCTTT.

The rearrangement joins TRBV6-1 to TRBJ2-7; the D gene is possibly TRBD2 (6 bases). This CDR3 has 14 residues. Deletions cut 8 bases from V and 1 base from J, with 15 bases between. Germline V CDR1 and CDR2: MNHNS, SASEGT. The CDR3 is CASRLARGSYEQYF. CDR3 sequence (DNA): TGTGCCAGCCGGCTGGCGCGGGGTTCCTACGAGCAGTACTTC.

The chain employs TRBV12-3 or TRBV12-4 and TRBJ1-1; D might be TRBD1 (6 bases). CDR3 size: 17 residues. Trimming removed 1 base at V and 3 bases at J, with 18 bases between. The CDR3 DNA is TGTGCCAGCAGTTTAGGGTACAGGGTTAATTCTGACACTGAAGCTTTCTTT. Its translation: CASSLGYRVNSDTEAFF.

This clonotype was found many times. This chain links TRBV30 with TRBJ2-7; TRBD2 matches 8 bases. This CDR3 spans 14 amino acids. The V gene end was trimmed by 4 bases and the J gene end by 0 bases; junction bases not matched to a gene: 5. Germline CDR1 reads GTSNPN; CDR2 reads SVGIG (reference sequence). The CDR3 DNA is TGTGCCTGGAAGCCGGCGGGAGGCTCCTACGAGCAGTACTTC. Amino acids: CAWKPAGGSYEQYF.

This clonotype occurred many times. The DNA of the CDR3 is TGTGCCAGCAGTTACTCGGGATATGACGAGCAGTACTTC. Protein sequence: CASSYSGYDEQYF. The chain carries TRBV6-2 or TRBV6-3 and TRBJ2-7; D not resolved. In germline, CDR1 is MNHEY, CDR2 SVGEGT. V lost 0 bases and J 5 bases, leaving 8 bases between the germline ends. CDR3 length: 13 amino acids.

The V call is TRBV6-2 or TRBV6-3, the J call TRBJ1-6; D gene unclear. Between the trimmed V and J ends, which lost 2 bases and 0 bases, there was a span of 5 bases. The CDR3 consists of 15 residues. Germline V gives CDR1 MNHEY, CDR2 SVGEGT. The CDR3, as DNA: TGTGCCAGCAGTTACGGCTCCTCCTATAATTCACCCCTCCACTTT. Translating gives CASSYGSSYNSPLHF.

In this sample, this clonotype turned up many times. The chain joins TRBV28 to TRBJ2-4; D could derive from TRBD1 or TRBD2 (6 bases each). V lost 3 bases and J 7 bases, leaving 22 bases between the germline ends. The length of the CDR3 is 17 residues. Germline V CDR1 and CDR2: MDHEN, SYDVKM. The CDR3 here is CASSFPRRGPGNNIQYF. The CDR3 DNA reads as TGTGCCAGCAGTTTCCCCCGACGGGGGCCCGGGAATAACATTCAGTACTTC.

This clonotype was seen at least ten times. The rearrangement links TRBV6-1 to TRBJ2-5; D remains unclear. The V gene's germline CDR1 is MNHNS and CDR2 SASEGT. Trimming shortened V by 6 bases and J by 0 bases, and 8 bases separated the two germline ends. This CDR3 comprises 13 residues. CDR3: CASRDGYQETQYF. Written as DNA, the CDR3 is TGTGCCAGCAGGGACGGATACCAAGAGACCCAGTACTTC.

This clonotype showed up many times. V gene TRBV28 combines with J gene TRBJ1-1; 8 nucleotides align to TRBD1. The V gene's germline CDR1 is MDHEN and CDR2 SYDVKM. The CDR3 is 15 amino acids. The junction had 6 bases not matched to a gene; V was cut back by 2 bases and J by 4 bases. Written as DNA, the CDR3 is TGTGCCAGCAGTTTAAGGAGCACAGGGGGCACTGAAGCTTTCTTT. The encoded protein is CASSLRSTGGTEAFF.

The chain employs TRBV6-1 and TRBJ2-7; D is perhaps TRBD2 (5 bases). CDR1 is MNHNS and CDR2 is SASEGT in the germline V gene. Trimming stripped 0 bases from V and 2 bases from J, with 14 bases between. This CDR3 is built from 16 residues. CDR3 nucleotides: TGTGCCAGCAGTGAAGCAGCCGGGGTAACTCCCTACGAGCAGTACTTC. The encoded protein is CASSEAAGVTPYEQYF.

This chain connects TRBV7-2 to TRBJ2-2; maybe TRBD2 (5 bases). The germline V gene has CDR1 SGHTA and CDR2 FQGNSA. The CDR3 has 12 residues. The V and J ends lost 8 bases and 6 bases respectively, with 10 bases between them. CDR3 loop: CASGRVSGELFF. CDR3 coding DNA: TGTGCCAGCGGGCGGGTCTCCGGGGAGCTGTTTTTT.

The chain recombines TRBV11-2 with TRBJ2-7, with 11 bases lining up with TRBD2. The CDR3 runs 16 residues. Per the germline V gene, CDR1 is SGHAT and CDR2 is FQNNGV. J was trimmed by 1 base and V by 0 bases; bases with no gene match: 2. CDR3 region: CASSLEGTSGSYEQYF. Here the CDR3 DNA reads TGTGCCAGCAGCTTAGAAGGGACTAGCGGATCCTACGAGCAGTACTTC.

This clonotype has ten or more counts. The chain couples TRBV7-9 to TRBJ2-7; TRBD1 is a possible D gene (6 bases). V dropped 5 bases and J dropped 2 bases, with 22 bases sitting between them. The CDR3 has 17 residues. CDR1 SEHNR and CDR2 FQNEAQ come from the germline V gene (reference sequence). The CDR3 loop reads CASSTVVGGVDAYEQYF. As DNA, the CDR3 is TGTGCCAGCAGCACCGTAGTAGGGGGAGTTGACGCCTACGAGCAGTACTTC.

This clonotype was seen ten or more times. The chain couples TRBV6-6 to TRBJ1-3, with a weak D call TRBD1 (5 bases). The CDR3 is 14 amino acids. Looked up from germline, CDR1 is MNHNY and CDR2 is SVGAGI (reference sequence). Trimming left V 7 bases short and J 0 bases short, with 10 bases between. CDR3 DNA: TGTGCCAGCAATACAGGAGTCTCTGGAAACACCATATATTTT. Translated, it gives CASNTGVSGNTIYF.

The chain recombines TRBV12-3 or TRBV12-4 with TRBJ2-7; D is ambiguous. The CDR3 is made up of 16 amino acids. The ends were cut back, 6 bases at V and 4 bases at J, with 22 bases in the middle. The CDR3 here is CASSLWSAALTYEQYF. CDR3 in DNA: TGTGCCAGCAGCTTATGGTCTGCGGCCCTAACATACGAGCAGTACTTC.

In this sample, this clonotype turned up many times. The rearrangement links TRBV30 to TRBJ1-5; D perhaps matches TRBD1 (6 bases). CDR1 and CDR2 (germline): GTSNPN, SVGIG (reference sequence). This CDR3 has 14 amino acids. V was pared by 0 bases and J by 5 bases, with 11 bases between. The CDR3 here is CAWSVGGPYQPQHF. The CDR3 region has the DNA TGTGCCTGGAGTGTAGGGGGACCATATCAGCCCCAGCATTTT.

The rearrangement links TRBV6-1 to TRBJ1-1; D possibly corresponds to TRBD1 (5 bases). Germline V gene data show CDR1 as MNHNS and CDR2 as SASEGT. This CDR3 is 16 amino acids long. The V end lost 2 bases, the J end lost 0 bases, and 13 bases lay between the germline ends. This chain's CDR3 is CASSELPPGMNTEAFF. The CDR3 DNA follows: TGTGCCAGCAGTGAACTCCCCCCAGGGATGAACACTGAAGCTTTCTTT.

This clonotype was seen many times. The chain employs TRBV5-6 and TRBJ1-1, with D perhaps matching TRBD1 (5 bases). The germline V gene has CDR1 SGHDT and CDR2 YYEEEE. The CDR3 covers 13 residues. V gave up 0 bases and J gave up 6 bases, with 9 bases separating them. This CDR3 reads CASSLAGPAEAFF. DNA for the CDR3: TGTGCCAGCAGCTTGGCAGGGCCCGCTGAAGCTTTCTTT.

This chain joins TRBV12-3 or TRBV12-4 and TRBJ2-5; 8 nucleotides align to TRBD1. V was pared by 6 bases and J by 4 bases, with 10 bases of the junction left unmatched. The CDR3 spans 15 residues. The CDR3 spells CASSPAIGQGETQYF. The CDR3 nucleotides read TGTGCCAGCAGCCCAGCTATAGGACAGGGAGAGACCCAGTACTTC.

This clonotype was seen many times. The chain combines TRBV30 with TRBJ1-1; D is unclear. CDR1 is GTSNPN, CDR2 SVGIG, per germline (reference sequence). This CDR3 is built from 13 residues. The ends were cut back, 0 bases at V and 6 bases at J, with 11 bases in the middle. This chain's CDR3 is CAWSVSNGAEAFF. As DNA, the CDR3 is TGTGCCTGGAGTGTAAGCAATGGGGCTGAAGCTTTCTTT.

Ten or more counts support this clonotype. The gene calls are TRBV7-9 and TRBJ1-1; maybe TRBD1 (6 bases). Trimming took 4 bases from V and 0 from J, leaving 12 bases between them. The CDR3 covers 15 residues. Germline-derived CDR1 and CDR2 are SEHNR and FQNEAQ (reference sequence). The DNA of the CDR3 is TGTGCCAGCAGCTCGTGGACAGTCATGAACACTGAAGCTTTCTTT. Its translation is CASSSWTVMNTEAFF.

The chain has TRBV7-3 and TRBJ1-1, with D possibly TRBD1 on 5 matching bases. V dropped 2 bases and J dropped 8 bases, with 12 bases sitting between them. The CDR3 is 13 residues long. Germline assignment: CDR1 SGHTA and CDR2 FQGTGA. This CDR3 is CASSLGANREAFF. In DNA form, the CDR3 reads TGTGCCAGCAGCTTAGGGGCGAACAGGGAAGCTTTCTTT.